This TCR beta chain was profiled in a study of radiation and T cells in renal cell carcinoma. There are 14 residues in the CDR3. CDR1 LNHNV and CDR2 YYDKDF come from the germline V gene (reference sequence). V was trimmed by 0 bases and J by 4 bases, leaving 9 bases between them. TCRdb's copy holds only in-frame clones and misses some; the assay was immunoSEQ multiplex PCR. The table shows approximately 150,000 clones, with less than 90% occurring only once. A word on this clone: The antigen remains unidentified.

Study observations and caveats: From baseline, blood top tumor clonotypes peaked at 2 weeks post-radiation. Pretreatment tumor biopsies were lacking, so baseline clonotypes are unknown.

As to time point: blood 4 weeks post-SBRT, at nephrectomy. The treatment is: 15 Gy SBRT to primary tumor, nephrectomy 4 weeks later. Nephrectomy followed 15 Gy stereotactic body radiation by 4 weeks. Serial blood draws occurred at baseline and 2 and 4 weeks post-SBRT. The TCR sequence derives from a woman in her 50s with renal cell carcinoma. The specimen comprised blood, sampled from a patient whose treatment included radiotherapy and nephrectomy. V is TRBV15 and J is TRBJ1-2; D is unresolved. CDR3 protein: CATSRDVGSYGYTF. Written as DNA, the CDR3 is TGTGCCACCAGCAGAGATGTGGGGAGCTATGGCTACACCTTC. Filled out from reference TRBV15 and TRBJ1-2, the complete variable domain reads DAMVIQNPRYQVTQFGKPVTLSCSQTLNHNVMYWYQQKSSQAPKLLFHYYDKDFNNEADTPDNFQSRRPNTSFCFLDIRSPGLGDTAMYLCATSRDVGSYGYTFGSGTRLTVV.